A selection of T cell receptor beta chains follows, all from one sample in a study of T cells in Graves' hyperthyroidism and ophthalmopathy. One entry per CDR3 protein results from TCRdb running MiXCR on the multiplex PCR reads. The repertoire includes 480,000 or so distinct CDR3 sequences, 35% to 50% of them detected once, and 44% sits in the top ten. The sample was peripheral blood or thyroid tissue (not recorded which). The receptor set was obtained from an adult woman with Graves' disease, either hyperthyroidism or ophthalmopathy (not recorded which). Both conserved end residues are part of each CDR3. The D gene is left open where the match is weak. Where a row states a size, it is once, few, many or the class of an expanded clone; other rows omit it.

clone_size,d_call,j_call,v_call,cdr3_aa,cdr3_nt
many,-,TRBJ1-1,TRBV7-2,CASTPRQHNTEAFF,TGTGCCAGCACCCCCAGGCAGCATAACACTGAAGCTTTCTTT
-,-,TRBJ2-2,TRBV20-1,CSARDPRTASTGELFF,TGCAGTGCTAGAGATCCTCGGACGGCGAGCACCGGGGAGCTGTTTTTT
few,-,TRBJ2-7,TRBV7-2,CASSVLQTYEQYF,TGTGCCAGCAGTGTACTACAGACCTACGAGCAGTACTTC
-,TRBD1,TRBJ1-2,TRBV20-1,CSARGVTGKYGYTF,TGCAGTGCTAGAGGAGTGACAGGGAAGTATGGCTACACCTTC
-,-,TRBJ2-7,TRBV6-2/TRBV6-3,CASTPDLIAYEQYF,TGTGCCAGCACCCCGGACTTGATCGCCTACGAGCAGTACTTC
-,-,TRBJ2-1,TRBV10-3,CAISVRGSRAGPYNEQFF,TGTGCCATCAGTGTCCGGGGCTCGAGGGCGGGACCCTACAATGAGCAGTTCTTC
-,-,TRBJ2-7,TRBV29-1,CSTAVEGNEQYF,TGCAGCACGGCAGTCGAGGGGAACGAGCAGTACTTC
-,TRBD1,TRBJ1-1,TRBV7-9,CASSTRGQGARRNTEAFF,TGTGCCAGCAGCACAAGGGGACAGGGGGCGAGAAGGAACACTGAAGCTTTCTTT
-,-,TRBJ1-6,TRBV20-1,CSAREGGQNSPLHF,TGCAGTGCTAGAGAGGGGGGGCAGAATTCACCCCTCCACTTT
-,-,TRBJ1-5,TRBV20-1,CSARDHGDNQPQHF,TGCAGTGCTAGAGACCATGGGGACAATCAGCCCCAGCATTTT
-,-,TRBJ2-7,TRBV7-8,CASSRGGAASYEQYF,TGTGCCAGCAGCCGGGGTGGAGCTGCGTCCTACGAGCAGTACTTC
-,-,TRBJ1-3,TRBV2,CASSDEVVGNTIYF,TGTGCCAGCAGTGATGAGGTTGTTGGAAACACCATATATTTT
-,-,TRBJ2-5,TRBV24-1,CATSDPDQGSGETQYF,TGTGCCACCAGTGATCCGGACCAGGGTTCGGGGGAGACCCAGTACTTC
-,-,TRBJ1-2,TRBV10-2,CASSDWTDYGYTF,TGCGCCAGCAGTGATTGGACAGACTATGGCTACACCTTC
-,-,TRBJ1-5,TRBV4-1,CASSQVGKGSNQPQHF,TGCGCCAGCAGCCAAGTCGGGAAAGGAAGCAATCAGCCCCAGCATTTT